Shown below are 2 T cell receptor beta chains from a single sample sequenced in a study of early T cells in non-severe SARS-CoV-2 infection. One entry per CDR3 protein, called by TCRdb with MiXCR from the 5' RACE reads. The sample has approximately 100,000 distinct CDR3 sequences; roughly 15% are singletons. The sample consisted of whole blood. These receptors were obtained from an adult who was a healthcare worker with PCR-confirmed SARS-CoV-2 infection or an uninfected control (not recorded which).

This clonotype has more than one count but fewer than ten. The chain combines TRBV30 with TRBJ1-4; 7 bases fit TRBD1. The CDR3 length is 15 residues. CDR1 and CDR2 from the germline V gene are GTSNPN and SVGIG (reference sequence). Trimming took 1 base from V and 5 from J; bases not matched to a gene: 7. The CDR3 spells CAWSDQTGENEKLFF. CDR3 in DNA: TGTGCCTGGAGTGACCAAACAGGGGAAAATGAAAAACTGTTTTTT.

A few counts support this clonotype. This chain uses TRBV5-4 with TRBJ1-2; tentatively, D is TRBD1 (5 bases). V gave up 4 bases and J gave up 3 bases, with 13 bases separating them. Germline values: CDR1 SGHNT, CDR2 YYREEE (reference sequence). The CDR3 runs to 14 residues. The DNA for the CDR3 is TGTGCCAGCAGCGTAGGGACGGCGGACTATGGCTACACCTTC. Its protein product is CASSVGTADYGYTF. The full variable domain, with the rest looked up from reference TRBV5-4 and TRBJ1-2, is ETGVTQSPTHLIKTRGQQVTLRCSSQSGHNTVSWYQQALGQGPQFIFQYYREEENGRGNFPPRFSGLQFPNYSSELNVNALELDDSALYLCASSVGTADYGYTFGSGTRLTVV.